These 4 T cell receptor beta chains came from one sample sequenced in a study of blood T cell repertoires in COVID-19. Using immunoSEQ multiplex PCR, the repertoire was profiled, and TCRdb retains in-frame clones only, with some absent. Of around 250,000 clones in the sample, around 90% were seen once. The source material was PBMCs or T cells enriched from blood (not recorded which). These receptors all stem from a woman in her thirties or forties who had been exposed to COVID-19.

The J gene is TRBJ2-4, the V gene TRBV5-5, with D perhaps matching TRBD1 (6 bases). The CDR3 is 16 amino acids. In germline, CDR1 is SGHKS, CDR2 YYEKEE (reference sequence). The V gene lost 7 bases and the J gene lost 8 bases, with 25 bases spanning the gap. The DNA of the CDR3 is TGTGCCAGCGATCCAGACCCCGACAGGTCAGCAGACATTCAGTACTTC. Protein product: CASDPDPDRSADIQYF.

The CDR3 coding sequence is TGTGCCAGCAGCCAAGATGGGCCTAGCGGGAGTAAAGTTACGCAGTATTTT. It translates to CASSQDGPSGSKVTQYF. The chain has TRBV4-2 and TRBJ2-3, with 10 bases that match TRBD2. CDR1 and CDR2 (germline): LGHNA, YNFKEQ. V trimming: 0 bases; J trimming: 8 bases; junction bases outside the gene matches: 11. This CDR3 has 17 residues.

As concerns this clone: This sample includes further DNA sequences coding for the same CDR3. The chain employs TRBV19 and TRBJ1-5; D is unclear. Germline V gene sequence: CDR1 LNHDA, CDR2 SQIVND (reference sequence). CDR3 length: 15 residues. The V and J ends lost 1 base and 0 bases respectively, with 7 bases between them. CDR3 amino acids: CASSIAGGSNQPQHF. The CDR3 DNA follows: TGTGCCAGTAGTATAGCGGGTGGTAGCAATCAGCCCCAGCATTTT. Supplemented by reference TRBV19 and TRBJ1-5, the full variable domain reads DGGITQSPKYLFRKEGQNVTLSCEQNLNHDAMYWYRQDPGQGLRLIYYSQIVNDFQKGDIAEGYSVSREKKESFPLTVTSAQKNPTAFYLCASSIAGGSNQPQHFGDGTRLSIL.

The genes are TRBV14 and TRBJ2-2; 11 nucleotides agree with TRBD2. The V gene's germline CDR1 is SGHDN and CDR2 FVKESK. Trimming cost V 0 bases and J 3 bases; bases outside gene matches: 6. CDR3 size: 18 residues. The CDR3 loop reads CASSQDQLLAGDTGELFF. DNA for the CDR3: TGTGCCAGCAGCCAAGATCAATTACTAGCGGGGGACACCGGGGAGCTGTTTTTT.